These 7 T cell receptor beta chains were all obtained from the same sample, sequenced in a study of early T cells in non-severe SARS-CoV-2 infection. From the 5' RACE reads, TCRdb called clonotypes with MiXCR, one entry per CDR3 protein. Among some 54,000 distinct CDR3 sequences listed, around 10% were seen once. The specimen was whole blood. These TCRs come from an adult who was a healthcare worker with PCR-confirmed SARS-CoV-2 infection or an uninfected control (not recorded which).

There are many counts of this clonotype. The genes are TRBV27 and TRBJ2-2; D not certain. V was pared by 6 bases and J by 2 bases, with 7 bases between. The CDR3 has 13 amino acids. Germline lookup yields CDR1 MNHEY and CDR2 SMNVEV (reference sequence). Written as DNA, the CDR3 is TGTGCCAGCAGCCCTTTCAACACCGGGGAGCTGTTTTTT. This encodes CASSPFNTGELFF.

The sample holds many counts of this clonotype. V usage is TRBV7-2 and J usage is TRBJ2-1; 13 nucleotides line up with TRBD2. V lost 5 bases and J lost 9; bases outside the gene matches: 7. Germline V gene data show CDR1 as SGHTA and CDR2 as FQGNSA. The CDR3 extends over 15 amino acids. In nucleotides, the CDR3 is TGTGCCAGCAGCATCGGGACTAGCGGGGTTGGTGAGCAGTTCTTC. Translating it yields CASSIGTSGVGEQFF.

This clonotype was counted at least ten times. The chain recombines TRBV4-1 with TRBJ1-1; D gene uncertain. V lost 1 base, J lost 4 bases, and 10 bases lay in between. Germline V gene lookup returns CDR1 MGHRA and CDR2 YSYEKL. CDR3 length: 14 residues. Here the CDR3 DNA reads TGCGCCAGCAGCCAAGTGGGGTTAGGCACTGAAGCTTTCTTT. Protein product: CASSQVGLGTEAFF.

There are a few counts of this clonotype. This chain joins TRBV3-1 and TRBJ2-3; TRBD2 matches at 14 bases. Per the germline V gene, CDR1 is LGHDT and CDR2 is YNNKEL (reference sequence). With V trimmed by 2 bases and J by 3 bases, 7 bases remained unmatched. CDR3 length equals 18 residues. CDR3 DNA: TGTGCCAGCAGCCAATTCGGACTAGCGGGGGGCCGAACAGATACGCAGTATTTT. Translating it yields CASSQFGLAGGRTDTQYF.

There are a few counts of this clonotype. The rearrangement joins TRBV11-1 to TRBJ2-1, with 11 bases that match TRBD2. The CDR3 has 15 residues. V was clipped by 5 bases and J by 6 bases; unmatched bases: 6. Germline CDR1 reads SGHAT; CDR2 reads FQDESV (reference sequence). This CDR3 is CASSNGLAGSNEQFF. The DNA for the CDR3 is TGTGCCAGCAGCAACGGACTAGCGGGTTCCAATGAGCAGTTCTTC. The entire variable domain, with the rest obtained from reference TRBV11-1 and TRBJ2-1, is as follows: EAEVAQSPRYKITEKSQAVAFWCDPISGHATLYWYRQILGQGPELLVQFQDESVVDDSQLPKDRFSAERLKGVDSTLKIQPAELGDSAMYLCASSNGLAGSNEQFFGPGTRLTVL.

V usage is TRBV27 and J usage is TRBJ2-1; possibly TRBD2 for D (5 bases). The CDR3 spans 14 residues. The germline CDR1 and CDR2 sequences are MNHEY and SMNVEV (reference sequence). The V gene lost 5 bases and the J gene lost 7 bases, with 15 bases spanning the gap. The CDR3 sequence: CASSPADGLNEQFF. As DNA, the CDR3 is TGTGCCAGCAGTCCAGCGGACGGATTAAATGAGCAGTTCTTC.

This clonotype was counted many times. This chain joins TRBV10-3 and TRBJ2-1; tentative D call: TRBD2 (5 bases). The CDR3 has 16 amino acids. Trimming stripped 6 bases from V and 4 bases from J, with 19 bases between. The germline V gene has CDR1 ENHRY and CDR2 SYGVKD. CDR3 residues: CAISDLRPAGYNEQFF. The CDR3 DNA reads TGTGCCATCAGCGACTTACGGCCCGCGGGTTACAATGAGCAGTTCTTC.